Described below is a single T cell receptor beta chain sequence and its context. Its target is unknown. There are 13 residues in the CDR3. Germline lookup yields CDR1 SQVTM and CDR2 ANQGSEA. V was cut by 4 bases and J by 4 bases, with 8 bases left in between. The sample is drawn from a study of PD-1 blockade in mismatch repair-deficient tumors. Profiled with immunoSEQ multiplex PCR; TCRdb holds only in-frame clones, not every one. The profile shows under 85,000 clones, 70% to 80% of them singletons. Overall study results and limits: After pembrolizumab, tumor-resident clones rose rapidly, then generally contracted before radiologic responses.

This TCR derives from an adult with mismatch repair-deficient cancer. Material: peripheral blood, obtained 2 weeks after starting pembrolizumab. This chain links TRBV29-1 with TRBJ2-6; D is possibly TRBD1 (5 bases). The CDR3 region has the DNA TGCAGCGTTGGACAGAACGGGGCCAACGTCCTGACTTTC. Amino acid sequence: CSVGQNGANVLTF.